The present TCR beta chain was sequenced within a study of control samples from healthy donors and cancer patients. The V end was cut by 2 bases, the J end by 0 bases, with 11 bases between. This CDR3 has 16 amino acids. The germline V gene encodes CDR1 MGHRA and CDR2 YSYEKL. Assay used: immunoSEQ multiplex PCR; TCRdb lists only in-frame clones, some missing. The table includes 150,000 or so clones, around 95% detected once. Sequences were obtained from blood. The chain uses TRBV4-1 and TRBJ1-3, with D perhaps TRBD1 (6 bases). This TCR was recovered from a man aged 35 to 55 in good health. The CDR3 loop is CASSQLTGISGNTIYF. The CDR3 region has the DNA TGCGCCAGCAGCCAATTAACAGGGATCTCTGGAAACACCATATATTTT.